A single sample gave rise to the 5 T cell receptor beta chains below, sequenced in a study of cytomegalovirus exposure and HLA in healthy donors. The PCR was carried out with 60 Vbeta primers and 13 Jbeta primers. TCRdb's table, derived via immunoSEQ multiplex PCR, lists solely in-frame clones and lacks some. This sample has about 93,000 clones, with roughly 78% found just once. Sequenced: PBMCs. These TCRs come from a man aged 30 to 39 in good health and CMV-seronegative.

The chain couples TRBV6-1 to TRBJ2-4; 7 bases agree with TRBD2. Trimming cost V 4 bases and J 0 bases; bases outside gene matches: 6. CDR3 length: 16 amino acids. From germline, CDR1 is MNHNS and CDR2 SASEGT. The CDR3 reads CASSVDGGGAKNIQYF. CDR3 in DNA: TGTGCCAGCAGTGTCGACGGCGGGGGAGCCAAAAACATTCAGTACTTC.

The gene calls are TRBV11-3 and TRBJ2-1; 7 nucleotides line up with TRBD1. With 2 bases clipped from V and 1 base from J, the junction kept 5 bases outside the gene matches. CDR1 and CDR2 from the germline V gene are SGHNT and YENEEA. The CDR3 length is 16 residues. For the CDR3, the DNA is TGTGCCAGCAGCTTACGAGGGGGCCGGTCCTACAATGAGCAGTTCTTC. This translates into CASSLRGGRSYNEQFF.

The chain uses TRBV6-1 and TRBJ2-7, with 9 bases fitting TRBD1. With V trimmed by 7 bases and J by 2 bases, 3 bases remained unmatched. Germline CDR1 MNHNS, CDR2 SASEGT. This CDR3 contains 13 residues. CDR3 amino acids: CASKGQGTYEQYF. The CDR3 nucleotides are TGTGCCAGCAAGGGACAGGGCACCTACGAGCAGTACTTC.

This clone has a handful of counts. Other DNA sequences from this sample encode an identical CDR3 as well. This chain joins TRBV5-1 and TRBJ2-3, with TRBD2 matching over 9 bases. Germline CDR1 SGHRS, CDR2 YFSETQ. V lost 1 base to trimming and J lost 3 bases; unmatched junction nucleotides: 3. The CDR3 covers 15 residues. The CDR3 DNA is TGCGCCAGCAGCTTGAGAGGACTAGCGACAGATACGCAGTATTTT. It yields the protein CASSLRGLATDTQYF. The full variable domain, with the rest looked up from reference TRBV5-1 and TRBJ2-3, is KAGVTQTPRYLIKTRGQQVTLSCSPISGHRSVSWYQQTPGQGLQFLFEYFSETQRNKGNFPGRFSGRQFSNSRSEMNVSTLELGDSALYLCASSLRGLATDTQYFGPGTRLTVL.

This clone came up a few times. This chain links TRBV10-3 with TRBJ1-1, with 9 bases lining up with TRBD1. This CDR3 spans 14 amino acids. Trimming took 4 bases from V and 1 from J; bases not matched to a gene: 1. Germline lookup yields CDR1 ENHRY and CDR2 SYGVKD. The CDR3 region is CAISGTGANTEAFF. The CDR3 coding sequence is TGTGCCATCAGTGGGACAGGGGCGAACACTGAAGCTTTCTTT.